The 29 T cell receptor beta chains reported below all come from one sample, sequenced in a study of T cell responses to AZD1222 COVID-19 vaccine. The method was immunoSEQ multiplex PCR; TCRdb's version includes in-frame clones alone and lacks a portion of them. The sample records about 120,000 clones, 92% being singletons. The sequences come from peripheral blood, collected 28 days after the second AZD1222 dose. All receptors come from an adult who received the AZD1222 COVID-19 vaccine.

This clone was observed a few times. The chain is built from TRBV28 and TRBJ2-2; 7 nucleotides line up with TRBD2. The trim removed 5 bases at V and 5 bases at J, leaving 11 bases unmatched. Germline-derived CDR1 and CDR2 are MDHEN and SYDVKM. This CDR3 is 16 amino acids long. CDR3 in amino acids: CASSALGEGRTGELFF. The CDR3 region has the DNA TGTGCCAGCAGTGCCCTCGGGGAGGGTCGTACCGGGGAGCTGTTTTTT.

The chain has TRBV5-1 and TRBJ2-7; no clear D. Trimming shortened V by 1 base and J by 2 bases, and 13 bases separated the two germline ends. Germline CDR1 reads SGHRS; CDR2 reads YFSETQ. CDR3 length: 15 residues. CDR3 region: CASSLNEHGTYEQYF. CDR3 DNA sequence: TGCGCCAGCAGCTTGAACGAGCACGGAACCTACGAGCAGTACTTC.

Of note for this clone: At one end, the junction sequence differs from germline, possibly due to a read error. V gene TRBV12-3 or TRBV12-4 combines with J gene TRBJ2-3, with 8 bases that match TRBD2. CDR3 length equals 13 residues. CDR3 in DNA: TGTGCCAGCAGTATAGCGGGAAAAGATACGCAGTATTTT. Translation: CASSIAGKDTQYF.

The chain carries TRBV27 and TRBJ2-7; 9 bases align to TRBD1. Germline V gives CDR1 MNHEY, CDR2 SMNVEV (reference sequence). This CDR3 spans 21 amino acids. J lost 2 bases, V lost 5 bases, and 25 bases had no gene match. The CDR3, as DNA: TGTGCCAGCAGTCTAGACTTGCGCGACAGGGGGAGAGCGCCCAGTCCCTACGAGCAGTACTTC. Amino acid sequence: CASSLDLRDRGRAPSPYEQYF.

With regard to this clone: Other DNA sequences in this specimen translate into the identical CDR3. The V gene is TRBV29-1, the J gene TRBJ2-7; tentatively, D is TRBD1 or TRBD2 (5 bases each). Trimming stripped 6 bases from V and 3 bases from J, with 12 bases between. The CDR3 spans 12 residues. CDR1 is SQVTM and CDR2 is ANQGSEA in the germline V gene. CDR3 nucleotides: TGCAGCGTGGGGCCCGGGGACTACGAGCAGTACTTC. Its protein product is CSVGPGDYEQYF.

The chain uses TRBV7-2 and TRBJ2-7; 10 nucleotides agree with TRBD2. This CDR3 spans 14 amino acids. V shed 5 bases and J 5 bases; nucleotides not matched to a gene: 6. CDR1 SGHTA and CDR2 FQGNSA come from the germline V gene. CDR3 nucleotide sequence: TGTGCCAGCAGCCCGGGACTAGCGATCCACGAGCAGTACTTC. Residues: CASSPGLAIHEQYF.

V usage is TRBV27 and J usage is TRBJ1-2; 9 nucleotides agree with TRBD1. Germline CDR1 MNHEY, CDR2 SMNVEV (reference sequence). J gave up 4 bases and V 4 bases, and 13 bases lay outside the gene matches. The CDR3 has 17 amino acids. Here the CDR3 DNA reads TGTGCCAGCAGTTCACCGGGACAGGGCAGAGGGGGCTATGGCTACACCTTC. It codes for CASSSPGQGRGGYGYTF.

The CDR3 reads CSVETGVLGTEAFF. For the CDR3, the DNA is TGCAGCGTTGAAACGGGGGTCTTGGGGACTGAAGCTTTCTTT. The chain is built from TRBV29-1 and TRBJ1-1, with D tentatively TRBD1 (5 bases). V was trimmed by 2 bases and J by 5 bases, leaving 15 bases between them. CDR1 and CDR2 from the germline V gene are SQVTM and ANQGSEA. This CDR3 spans 14 amino acids.

V gene TRBV7-3 combines with J gene TRBJ2-1, with a weak D call TRBD2 (6 bases). The V gene lost 7 bases and the J gene lost 6 bases, with 16 bases spanning the gap. This CDR3 has 14 residues. Germline CDR1 is SGHTA and CDR2 is FQGTGA. The CDR3 DNA sequence: TGTGCCAGCACCAACGCAGCGGGTGGCAATGAGCAGTTCTTC. This sequence encodes CASTNAAGGNEQFF.

The rearrangement links TRBV2 to TRBJ1-1; 7 bases agree with TRBD1. The CDR3 runs 12 residues. CDR1 SNHLY and CDR2 FYNNEI come from the germline V gene. The trim removed 6 bases at V and 9 bases at J, leaving 7 bases unmatched. The CDR3 protein is CASSRDREQAFF. The CDR3 nucleotides are TGTGCCAGCAGCCGAGACAGGGAACAAGCTTTCTTT.

This chain uses TRBV5-6 with TRBJ2-6; either TRBD1 or TRBD2 may supply D (6 bases each). V was shortened by 4 bases and J by 0 bases, with 11 bases between the two germline ends. CDR1 is SGHDT, CDR2 YYEEEE, per germline. The CDR3 sequence is 16 residues long. The CDR3 region is CASSRGGLSGANVLTF. The CDR3 nucleotides are TGTGCCAGCAGCCGAGGGGGGCTCTCTGGGGCCAACGTCCTGACTTTC. Filled out from reference TRBV5-6 and TRBJ2-6, the complete variable domain reads DAGVTQSPTHLIKTRGQQVTLRCSPKSGHDTVSWYQQALGQGPQFIFQYYEEEERQRGNFPDRFSGHQFPNYSSELNVNALLLGDSALYLCASSRGGLSGANVLTFGAGSRLTVL.

The rearrangement links TRBV29-1 to TRBJ2-1, with TRBD2 identical over 11 bases. This CDR3 has 14 amino acids. V trimming: 0 bases; J trimming: 6 bases; junction bases outside the gene matches: 1. Germline CDR1 SQVTM, CDR2 ANQGSEA. The CDR3 sequence: CSVEELAGVNEQFF. The DNA of the CDR3 is TGCAGCGTTGAAGAACTAGCGGGAGTCAATGAGCAGTTCTTC.

This chain connects TRBV21-1 to TRBJ1-1. TRBV21-1 is annotated as a pseudogene. The CDR3 extends over 14 amino acids. The chain's CDR3 is CASSKVQAGAEAFF. CDR3 nucleotide sequence: TGTGCCAGCAGCAAAGTTCAGGCTGGGGCTGAAGCTTTCTTT.

The V gene is TRBV7-3, the J gene TRBJ2-1; D possibly matches TRBD1 or TRBD2 (5 bases each). Trimming left V 2 bases short and J 7 bases short, with 6 bases between. Germline lookup yields CDR1 SGHTA and CDR2 FQGTGA. This CDR3 has 12 amino acids. As DNA, the CDR3 is TGTGCCAGCAGCTTAGAGGGGAATGAGCAGTTCTTC. It yields the protein CASSLEGNEQFF. Full variable domain (remainder filled in from reference TRBV7-3 and TRBJ2-1): GAGVSQTPSNKVTEKGKYVELRCDPISGHTALYWYRQSLGQGPEFLIYFQGTGAADDSGLPNDRFFAVRPEGSVSTLKIQRTERGDSAVYLCASSLEGNEQFFGPGTRLTVL.

As for this clone: At one end, the junction sequence differs from germline, possibly due to a read error. The chain links TRBV7-7 to TRBJ2-5; 8 nucleotides match TRBD2. The CDR3 consists of 14 residues. The V gene's germline CDR1 is SSHAT and CDR2 FNYEAQ (reference sequence). The CDR3: CASSLAGLQETQYF. The CDR3 DNA follows: TGTGCTAGCAGCTTAGCGGGACTCCAAGAGACCCAGTACTTC.

The CDR3, as DNA: TGTGCCAGCAGTGACCCGGGACAGTATAGCAATCAGCCCCAGCATTTT. It yields the protein CASSDPGQYSNQPQHF. This chain connects TRBV6-2 or TRBV6-3 to TRBJ1-5; 7 bases are a match to TRBD1. The CDR3 is 16 amino acids. Germline CDR1 is MNHEY and CDR2 is SVGEGT. Trimming at V came to 5 bases and at J to 0 bases, leaving 7 bases not matched to a gene.

The chain has TRBV7-8 and TRBJ2-3, with 12 bases that match TRBD2. The CDR3 runs 19 residues. CDR1 and CDR2 (germline): SGHVS, FQNEAQ. After removal of 8 bases from V and 0 bases from J, the junction contained 15 bases not matched to a gene. CDR3 residues: CASLPLETSGRVSTDTQYF. As DNA, the CDR3 is TGTGCCAGCCTACCGTTAGAGACTAGCGGGAGAGTGAGCACAGATACGCAGTATTTT.

The gene calls are TRBV2 and TRBJ1-2, with unresolved D. The CDR3 has 10 residues. The germline V gene has CDR1 SNHLY and CDR2 FYNNEI. The V end lost 6 bases, the J end lost 8 bases, and 7 bases lay between the germline ends. In nucleotides, the CDR3 is TGTGCCAGCAGGACGGTGGGCTACACCTTC. This encodes CASRTVGYTF.

J is TRBJ1-5 and V is TRBV28; 7 bases agree with TRBD1. Losses at the gene ends were 10 bases for V and 2 bases for J; bases not matched to a gene: 11. Germline-derived CDR1 and CDR2 are MDHEN and SYDVKM. This CDR3 contains 15 residues. The CDR3 sequence is CATFNRGSGNQPQHF. The CDR3 coding sequence is TGTGCCACCTTTAACAGGGGTAGTGGCAATCAGCCCCAGCATTTT.

This rearrangement joins TRBV27 to TRBJ2-7, with TRBD2 matching over 9 bases. The CDR3 extends over 17 amino acids. With V trimmed by 1 base and J by 2 bases, 9 bases remained unmatched. CDR1 MNHEY and CDR2 SMNVEV come from the germline V gene (reference sequence). CDR3 protein: CASSLWGQVAGAYEQYF. The CDR3 DNA reads as TGTGCCAGCAGTTTATGGGGCCAGGTAGCGGGGGCCTACGAGCAGTACTTC.

The V gene is TRBV18, the J gene TRBJ1-5; perhaps TRBD1 as D (6 bases). V gave up 2 bases and J gave up 7 bases, with 12 bases separating them. CDR3 length: 14 amino acids. Germline-derived CDR1 and CDR2 are KGHSH and LQKENI. The CDR3 loop is CASSPNTGIQPQHF. In DNA, the CDR3 is TGTGCCAGCTCACCAAATACAGGGATACAGCCCCAGCATTTT.

The chain links TRBV3-1 (or the pseudogene TRBV3-2) to TRBJ2-2, with a possible D match to TRBD2 (6 bases). Per germline, CDR1 LGHDT and CDR2 YNNKEL (reference sequence). The length of the CDR3 is 14 residues. Trimming stripped 4 bases from V and 4 bases from J, with 10 bases between. The CDR3 is CASSLYGSTGELFF. The CDR3 DNA follows: TGTGCCAGCAGCCTGTACGGGAGCACCGGGGAGCTGTTTTTT.

The chain combines TRBV9 with TRBJ1-6; D remains unclear. Germline lookup yields CDR1 SGDLS and CDR2 YYNGEE. Trimming stripped 1 base from V and 9 bases from J, with 11 bases between. The CDR3 is made up of 14 amino acids. The CDR3 sequence: CASSVLMSGSPLHF. The DNA for the CDR3 is TGTGCCAGCAGCGTATTAATGAGTGGTTCACCCCTCCACTTT.

This chain joins TRBV7-6 and TRBJ1-3, with D possibly TRBD1 on 5 matching bases. CDR3 length: 17 amino acids. V lost 5 bases and J lost 0, with 17 bases in between. Germline CDR1 reads SGHVS; CDR2 reads FNYEAQ. CDR3 bases: TGTGCCAGCAGCCTTTTAGGGAGGGGTTTCTCTGGAAACACCATATATTTT. Encoded protein: CASSLLGRGFSGNTIYF.

The V and J genes are TRBV6-6 and TRBJ2-7, with 8 bases lining up with TRBD2. Germline CDR1 is MNHNY and CDR2 is SVGAGI (reference sequence). The CDR3 extends over 15 amino acids. The ends lost 4 bases at V and 2 bases at J; junction bases unmatched: 7. Here the CDR3 DNA reads TGTGCCAGCAGTTCGACAGCGGGAGCAACCTACGAGCAGTACTTC. It specifies CASSSTAGATYEQYF.

This sequence joins TRBV19 and TRBJ2-3; the D gene is possibly TRBD1 (6 bases). The CDR3 spans 14 residues. Germline V gene sequence: CDR1 LNHDA, CDR2 SQIVND (reference sequence). V lost 5 bases to trimming and J lost 2 bases, with 11 bases between them. The CDR3 sequence: CASSLNRATDTQYF. The DNA of the CDR3 is TGTGCCAGTAGTTTGAACAGGGCCACAGATACGCAGTATTTT.

This rearrangement joins TRBV12-5 to TRBJ1-1; TRBD1 matches at 8 bases. V shed 6 bases and J 10 bases; nucleotides not matched to a gene: 10. This CDR3 region has 13 residues. Looked up from germline, CDR1 is LGHNT and CDR2 is FRNRAP. Here the CDR3 reads CASGGSGGASAFF. The CDR3 bases are TGTGCTAGTGGAGGCTCAGGGGGCGCGTCAGCTTTCTTT.

The rearrangement uses TRBV28 and TRBJ1-5, with no clear D. The V end lost 3 bases, the J end lost 6 bases, and 15 bases lay between the germline ends. This CDR3 region has 15 residues. Looked up from germline, CDR1 is MDHEN and CDR2 is SYDVKM. The CDR3 DNA follows: TGTGCCAGCAGTTTCGAGGACCAGTTAGGTCAGCCCCAGCATTTT. It is translated as CASSFEDQLGQPQHF.

The rearrangement links TRBV11-2 to TRBJ1-2, with 8 bases aligning to TRBD1. From germline, CDR1 is SGHAT and CDR2 FQNNGV. The CDR3 runs 13 residues. The ends lost 3 bases at V and 5 bases at J; junction bases unmatched: 2. The CDR3 sequence is CASSLDRDYGYTF. In DNA form, the CDR3 reads TGTGCCAGCAGCTTGGACAGGGATTATGGCTACACCTTC.